This TCR beta chain was sequenced in a study of T cells after yellow fever vaccination. The CDR3 contains 15 residues. Germline values: CDR1 MGHDK, CDR2 SYGVNS. J gave up 8 bases and V 5 bases, and 11 bases lay outside the gene matches. TCRdb processed the 5' RACE reads anew with MiXCR; each CDR3 protein has one entry. This sample yields approximately 120,000 distinct CDR3 sequences, of which 13% to 15% are seen a single time; roughly two fifths belongs to the top ten. Study outcomes and limitations: Most clones from primary vaccination were detected again post-booster (just over 95% CD4, approximately 90% CD8). Clonotypes appearing in both CD4 and CD8 compartments existed, and their share was small. The secondary response peaked faster, at day 5 versus 15, but was weaker.

With respect to this clonotype: Its antigen remains unidentified.

Specimen: CD8+ T cells sorted from PBMCs, collected 5 days after the yellow fever booster vaccination. This receptor was obtained from a man aged 18 to 30 who received the YFV17D yellow fever vaccine. The chain uses TRBV25-1 and TRBJ1-4; 7 nucleotides agree with TRBD1. The CDR3 spells CASSLYRDSHEKLFF. The CDR3 nucleotides are TGTGCCAGCAGTTTATACCGGGACAGCCACGAAAAACTGTTTTTT. The complete variable domain, with remaining parts taken from reference TRBV25-1 and TRBJ1-4, reads EADIYQTPRYLVIGTGKKITLECSQTMGHDKMYWYQQDPGMELHLIHYSYGVNSTEKGDLSSESTVSRIRTEHFPLTLESARPSHTSQYLCASSLYRDSHEKLFFGSGTQLSVL.